Presented here are 25 T cell receptor beta chains from one specimen sequenced in a study of OX40 agonist ivuxolimab in advanced cancers. The table came from immunoSEQ multiplex PCR; TCRdb's copy has only in-frame clones and leaves some out. The sample records approximately 100,000 clones, approximately 85% being singletons. The sequences come from CD4+ or CD8+ T cells sorted from blood, collected in a trial of the OX40 agonist ivuxolimab. The origin of the receptors is an adult with an advanced solid tumor such as melanoma, head and neck, liver or kidney cancer.

This rearrangement joins TRBV11-3 to TRBJ2-2; D ambiguous. Deletions cut 1 base from V and 7 bases from J, with 7 bases between. CDR3 size: 13 residues. The germline CDR1 and CDR2 sequences are SGHNT and YENEEA. The CDR3 DNA reads as TGTGCCAGCAGCTTAGTAAATATCGGGGAGCTGTTTTTT. This translates into CASSLVNIGELFF.

This rearrangement joins TRBV5-1 to TRBJ2-7; TRBD2 matches at 12 bases. V dropped 2 bases and J dropped 4; count of bases not matched to a gene: 10. The CDR3 is made up of 17 amino acids. Germline CDR1 and CDR2: SGHRS and YFSETQ. DNA for the CDR3: TGCGCCAGCAGCTTATTTTCTAGCGGGAGGGCTAGGTACGAGCAGTACTTC. Its protein is CASSLFSSGRARYEQYF.

The table lists this clone with a few counts. This chain connects TRBV5-1 to TRBJ1-5, with 7 bases lining up with TRBD1. V trimming: 4 bases; J trimming: 2 bases; junction bases outside the gene matches: 6. The CDR3 consists of 15 residues. Germline assignment: CDR1 SGHRS and CDR2 YFSETQ. CDR3 coding DNA: TGCGCCAGCAGCGAGGGGACAGTTGGCAATCAGCCCCAGCATTTT. This encodes CASSEGTVGNQPQHF.

The chain uses TRBV6-5 and TRBJ1-2; perhaps TRBD1 as D (6 bases). CDR1 and CDR2 (germline): MNHEY, SVGAGI. This CDR3 contains 13 residues. Trimming removed 6 bases from V and 2 bases from J, with 10 bases in between. CDR3 DNA sequence: TGTGCCAGCAGACTCGGACAGAACTATGGCTACACCTTC. Translation gives CASRLGQNYGYTF.

The chain combines TRBV7-9 with TRBJ1-1; D not resolved. The V and J ends lost 0 bases and 11 bases respectively, with 10 bases between them. CDR1 is SEHNR and CDR2 is FQNEAQ in the germline V gene (reference sequence). There are 12 residues in the CDR3. The CDR3, as DNA: TGTGCCAGCAGCTTAGCGTCCGCTACGGCTTTCTTT. Its translation: CASSLASATAFF.

This clone was observed a handful of times. This chain links TRBV23-1 with TRBJ2-3, with TRBD2 identical over 7 bases. TRBV23-1 has ORF status, its function being uncertain. With 3 bases clipped from V and 7 bases from J, the junction kept 13 bases outside the gene matches. The CDR3 runs to 16 residues. The CDR3 sequence: CASSHRVLADGNTQYF. The CDR3 DNA reads TGCGCCAGCAGTCATAGGGTCCTAGCGGATGGAAATACGCAGTATTTT.

The gene calls are TRBV7-9 and TRBJ2-7; 7 bases line up with TRBD1. Per the germline V gene, CDR1 is SEHNR and CDR2 is FQNEAQ (reference sequence). J lost 0 bases, V lost 4 bases, and 3 bases had no gene match. CDR3 length equals 14 residues. CDR3 region: CASSSRDSSYEQYF. CDR3 nucleotides: TGTGCCAGCAGCTCTCGGGACAGCTCCTACGAGCAGTACTTC.

The gene calls are TRBV9 and TRBJ2-2, with a weak D call TRBD1 (6 bases). The CDR3 consists of 17 residues. Germline CDR1 SGDLS, CDR2 YYNGEE. V lost 0 bases, J lost 4 bases, and 16 bases lay in between. Here the CDR3 reads CASSVALGDISTGELFF. The CDR3 coding sequence is TGTGCCAGCAGCGTAGCTCTAGGGGACATCTCCACCGGGGAGCTGTTTTTT.

The J gene is TRBJ1-2, the V gene TRBV4-2; 8 nucleotides match TRBD1. The CDR3 extends over 15 amino acids. From germline, CDR1 is LGHNA and CDR2 YNFKEQ. The V and J ends lost 4 bases and 8 bases, in that order; junction bases with no gene match: 12. The chain's CDR3 is CASSLLFRGRGGYTF. DNA for the CDR3: TGTGCCAGCAGCCTATTATTCAGGGGGCGAGGGGGCTACACCTTC.

The chain is built from TRBV13 and TRBJ2-3; the D gene is possibly TRBD1 (6 bases). Germline V lookup: CDR1 PRHDT, CDR2 FYEKMQ (reference sequence). The ends were cut back, 0 bases at V and 2 bases at J, with 18 bases in the middle. The CDR3 extends over 18 amino acids. CDR3 residues: CASSLGYGDTHYTDTQYF. CDR3 DNA: TGTGCCAGCAGCTTAGGGTATGGGGACACCCACTACACAGATACGCAGTATTTT.

The chain has TRBV28 and TRBJ2-1, with D perhaps assigned TRBD1 or TRBD2 (5 bases each). Germline CDR1 and CDR2: MDHEN and SYDVKM. CDR3 length: 15 amino acids. V dropped 5 bases and J dropped 10 bases, with 21 bases sitting between them. This CDR3 is CASSTMGRSRIEQFF. Written as DNA, the CDR3 is TGTGCCAGCAGTACAATGGGACGGAGCAGGATAGAGCAGTTCTTC.

Only a few counts were recorded for this clone. The gene calls are TRBV28 and TRBJ1-2; D call uncertain. Germline V gene lookup returns CDR1 MDHEN and CDR2 SYDVKM. This CDR3 contains 10 residues. CDR3 DNA: TGTGGGACCGGGAACTATGGCTACACCTTC. It specifies CGTGNYGYTF.

V gene TRBV28 combines with J gene TRBJ2-5; D might be TRBD2 (6 bases). In germline, CDR1 is MDHEN, CDR2 SYDVKM. The CDR3 spans 12 residues. V gave up 5 bases and J gave up 7 bases, with 11 bases separating them. CDR3 region: CASSDPGGTQYF. The CDR3 DNA sequence: TGTGCCAGCAGTGACCCCGGGGGGACCCAGTACTTC. Complete variable domain (other parts from reference TRBV28 and TRBJ2-5): DVKVTQSSRYLVKRTGEKVFLECVQDMDHENMFWYRQDPGLGLRLIYFSYDVKMKEKGDIPEGYSVSREKKERFSLILESASTNQTSMYLCASSDPGGTQYFGPGTRLLVL.

The V call is TRBV27, the J call TRBJ2-2; 12 nucleotides line up with TRBD2. Germline CDR1 reads MNHEY; CDR2 reads SMNVEV (reference sequence). This CDR3 comprises 17 residues. V trimming: 5 bases; J trimming: 4 bases; junction bases outside the gene matches: 8. CDR3 region: CASSVLAGGPFTGELFF. The DNA for the CDR3 is TGTGCCAGCAGTGTCCTAGCGGGAGGGCCTTTCACCGGGGAGCTGTTTTTT.

This chain uses TRBV5-1 with TRBJ2-1; 10 positions agree with TRBD1. J was trimmed by 7 bases and V by 4 bases; bases with no gene match: 5. CDR1 and CDR2 (germline): SGHRS, YFSETQ. This CDR3 contains 14 residues. The DNA for the CDR3 is TGCGCCAGCAGCCCTGGACAGGGGGTGAATGAGCAGTTCTTC. Protein: CASSPGQGVNEQFF.

The genes are TRBV7-2 and TRBJ2-1; no clear D gene. V was clipped by 1 base and J by 10 bases, with 11 bases between them. CDR1 is SGHTA, CDR2 FQGNSA, per germline. This CDR3 has 13 residues. For the CDR3, the DNA is TGTGCCAGCAGCTTAGATCTAAGCCGGGAGCAGTTCTTC. This sequence encodes CASSLDLSREQFF.

The V gene is TRBV11-3, the J gene TRBJ2-7; TRBD2 matches 10 bases. The CDR3 contains 19 residues. The germline V gene encodes CDR1 SGHNT and CDR2 YENEEA. The trim removed 0 bases at V and 5 bases at J, leaving 16 bases unmatched. CDR3 nucleotide sequence: TGTGCCAGCAGCTTAGATTTAGCGGGAGGTGCGTATGTGGGTAACGAGCAGTACTTC. Translated: CASSLDLAGGAYVGNEQYF.

The table lists this clone with a few counts. The chain recombines TRBV19 with TRBJ2-5, with 7 bases identical to TRBD2. The CDR3 runs to 14 residues. Germline V gives CDR1 LNHDA, CDR2 SQIVND (reference sequence). Losses at the gene ends were 4 bases for V and 11 bases for J; bases not matched to a gene: 13. CDR3 loop: CASSTGTTKLRQYF. CDR3 coding DNA: TGTGCCAGTAGTACCGGGACTACCAAACTAAGGCAGTACTTC.

The V call is TRBV15, the J call TRBJ1-5; D remains ambiguous. With 1 base removed from V and 4 bases from J, the gap between germline ends came to 8 bases. The CDR3 totals 14 residues. CDR1 LNHNV and CDR2 YYDKDF come from the germline V gene (reference sequence). CDR3 region: CATSRAGLNQPQHF. In nucleotides, the CDR3 is TGTGCCACCAGCAGAGCGGGGTTGAATCAGCCCCAGCATTTT.

The chain carries TRBV7-9 and TRBJ2-4; D gene uncertain. Germline-derived CDR1 and CDR2 are SEHNR and FQNEAQ (reference sequence). V was clipped by 1 base and J by 8 bases, with 3 bases between them. The CDR3 contains 11 residues. CDR3 amino acids: CASSLGDIQYF. For the CDR3, the DNA is TGTGCCAGCAGCTTAGGGGACATTCAGTACTTC.

The chain carries TRBV5-1 and TRBJ2-2; D uncertain. Germline V gene sequence: CDR1 SGHRS, CDR2 YFSETQ. The V gene lost 0 bases and the J gene lost 2 bases, with 8 bases spanning the gap. This CDR3 comprises 15 residues. The CDR3 nucleotides are TGCGCCAGCAGCTTGGTCCAGCCAAACACCGGGGAGCTGTTTTTT. Amino acids: CASSLVQPNTGELFF.

V is TRBV10-3 and J is TRBJ2-1; TRBD2 aligns across 7 bases. The V gene's germline CDR1 is ENHRY and CDR2 SYGVKD. This CDR3 is built from 13 residues. Unmatched junction bases numbered 4, after V lost 2 bases and J lost 9 bases. The CDR3: CAISEGRESEQFF. The CDR3 DNA reads TGTGCCATCAGTGAGGGGCGGGAGAGTGAGCAGTTCTTC.

In its sample, this clone was seen many times. This sequence joins TRBV19 and TRBJ1-5; 11 bases fit TRBD1. Germline V gene lookup returns CDR1 LNHDA and CDR2 SQIVND (reference sequence). V lost 1 base, J lost 3 bases, and 8 bases stayed unmatched. There are 18 residues in the CDR3. DNA of the CDR3: TGTGCCAGTAGTATAGTTGGGGGGACAGGGGGTACCAATCAGCCCCAGCATTTT. It yields the protein CASSIVGGTGGTNQPQHF.

The gene calls are TRBV5-4 and TRBJ2-3, with D perhaps TRBD2 (5 bases). V lost 0 bases to trimming and J lost 2 bases, with 7 bases between them. This CDR3 is built from 14 residues. Germline CDR1 and CDR2: SGHNT and YYREEE (reference sequence). The chain's CDR3 is CASSLEGVTDTQYF. The CDR3, as DNA: TGTGCCAGCAGCTTGGAGGGAGTCACAGATACGCAGTATTTT. The full variable domain, completed using reference TRBV5-4 and TRBJ2-3, is ETGVTQSPTHLIKTRGQQVTLRCSSQSGHNTVSWYQQALGQGPQFIFQYYREEENGRGNFPPRFSGLQFPNYSSELNVNALELDDSALYLCASSLEGVTDTQYFGPGTRLTVL.

The V and J genes are TRBV11-2 and TRBJ2-3; D is unclear. Germline loops: CDR1 SGHAT, CDR2 FQNNGV. V dropped 4 bases and J dropped 3 bases, with 2 bases sitting between them. The CDR3 has 11 residues. CDR3 loop: CASSSTDTQYF. CDR3 DNA sequence: TGTGCCAGCAGCTCGACAGATACGCAGTATTTT.